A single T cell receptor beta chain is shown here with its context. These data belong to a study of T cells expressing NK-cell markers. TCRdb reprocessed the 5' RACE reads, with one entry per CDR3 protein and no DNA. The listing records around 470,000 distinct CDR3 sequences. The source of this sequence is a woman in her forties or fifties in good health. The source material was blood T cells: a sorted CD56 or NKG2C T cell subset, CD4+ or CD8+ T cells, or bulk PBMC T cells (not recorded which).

CDR3 residues: CASSPDSEAFF. The chain is built from TRBV18 and TRBJ1-1. The CDR3 covers 11 residues. Germline values: CDR1 KGHSH, CDR2 LQKENI. The entire variable domain, with the rest obtained from reference TRBV18 and TRBJ1-1, is as follows: NAGVMQNPRHLVRRRGQEARLRCSPMKGHSHVYWYRQLPEEGLKFMVYLQKENIIDESGMPKERFSAEFPKEGPSILRIQQVVRGDSAAYFCASSPDSEAFFGQGTRLTVV.